Below are 23 T cell receptor beta chains sequenced from a single sample in a study of PD-L1 blockade in urothelial cancer listed by TCRdb under 2017. The receptor library was made with the immunoSEQ multiplex PCR assay. Imported from immuneACCESS, the table was reduced by TCRdb to in-frame sequences with V and J called. These copies leave out some clones; in studies compared against another copy, an unresolved V gene accounts for under half, and the cause of the remainder is not known. This sample holds 40,000 or so clones; over 65% were observed only once. The leading ten clones occupy about 17% of the sample. The source was PBMCs, collected around atezolizumab (anti-PD-L1) treatment. These receptors were taken from a man in his 60s with urothelial cancer.

CDR3 protein: CATSREGGTYEQYF. CDR3 DNA: TGTGCCACCAGCAGAGAGGGGGGGACCTACGAGCAGTACTTC. V and J are TRBV15 and TRBJ2-7; 7 positions match TRBD2. CDR1 is LNHNV and CDR2 is YYDKDF in the germline V gene (reference sequence). J was trimmed by 2 bases and V by 0 bases; bases with no gene match: 1. The CDR3 contains 14 residues.

This clone was found a few times. The CDR3 DNA reads as TGTGCCAGCAGTCAGGGGAACCACAATGAGCAGTTCTTC. Translation gives CASSQGNHNEQFF. This sequence joins TRBV6-5 and TRBJ2-1; D perhaps matches TRBD1 (6 bases). This CDR3 is built from 13 residues. V lost 5 bases and J 5 bases, leaving 10 bases between the germline ends. Germline V gene lookup returns CDR1 MNHEY and CDR2 SVGAGI.

This clone was seen more than once but under ten times. The chain employs TRBV2 and TRBJ1-1; D remains ambiguous. Germline lookup yields CDR1 SNHLY and CDR2 FYNNEI. CDR3 length equals 14 residues. V was cut by 0 bases and J by 7 bases, with 12 bases left in between. The CDR3: CASSEARGSFEAFF. The CDR3 DNA reads TGTGCCAGCAGTGAAGCGCGGGGTTCGTTTGAAGCTTTCTTT.

V is TRBV6-1 and J is TRBJ2-5; TRBD2 is a possible D gene (6 bases). This CDR3 region has 13 residues. Germline V gene lookup returns CDR1 MNHNS and CDR2 SASEGT. V was pared by 8 bases and J by 2 bases, with 12 bases between. In nucleotides, the CDR3 is TGTGCCAGCCTTTACCGGGGGCAAGAGACCCAGTACTTC. Its translation is CASLYRGQETQYF.

The genes are TRBV5-1 and TRBJ2-1, with D possibly matching TRBD2 (6 bases). This CDR3 is built from 17 residues. Trimming took 0 bases from V and 0 from J, leaving 13 bases between them. Germline V gene sequence: CDR1 SGHRS, CDR2 YFSETQ. This CDR3 is CASSLVRGSSSYNEQFF. The CDR3 DNA reads TGCGCCAGCAGCTTGGTACGGGGGTCTAGCTCCTACAATGAGCAGTTCTTC.

The chain recombines TRBV27 with TRBJ2-5, with 7 bases matching TRBD2. Germline lookup yields CDR1 MNHEY and CDR2 SMNVEV (reference sequence). Trimming took 5 bases from V and 5 from J; bases not matched to a gene: 14. The CDR3 extends over 16 amino acids. The CDR3 reads CASSPRLAGPWETQYF. The CDR3 DNA follows: TGTGCCAGCAGTCCCAGACTAGCAGGGCCCTGGGAGACCCAGTACTTC.

V usage is TRBV28 and J usage is TRBJ2-7, with 11 positions matching TRBD1. Germline loops: CDR1 MDHEN, CDR2 SYDVKM. CDR3 length equals 15 residues. Trimming removed 5 bases from V and 6 bases from J; junction bases left unmatched: 9. CDR3 nucleotides: TGTGCCAGCAGTGCCCAGGGACAGGGGGGGTTCGAGCAGTACTTC. Residues: CASSAQGQGGFEQYF.

In its sample, this clone was seen a few times. The chain has TRBV4-2 and TRBJ1-6; 7 bases match TRBD1. V lost 0 bases, J lost 7 bases, and 3 bases stayed unmatched. The CDR3 extends over 15 amino acids. Germline assignment: CDR1 LGHNA and CDR2 YNFKEQ. The CDR3, as DNA: TGTGCCAGCAGCCAAGATTTCAGGGGGAATTCACCCCTCCACTTT. This codes for CASSQDFRGNSPLHF.

The chain joins TRBV7-9 to TRBJ2-4; weak D call: TRBD2 (5 bases). Trimming stripped 5 bases from V and 0 bases from J, with 11 bases between. There are 15 residues in the CDR3. CDR1 and CDR2 from the germline V gene are SEHNR and FQNEAQ (reference sequence). Here the CDR3 DNA reads TGTGCCAGCAGCCGTGATGAGGGAGCCAAAAACATTCAGTACTTC. It yields the protein CASSRDEGAKNIQYF.

The rearrangement joins TRBV28 to TRBJ2-1; possible D gene TRBD2, 6 bases. This CDR3 is built from 15 residues. Trimming removed 5 bases at V and 0 bases at J, with 11 bases between. The germline V gene has CDR1 MDHEN and CDR2 SYDVKM. DNA of the CDR3: TGTGCCAGCAGTCAAGCGGGTAGCTCCTACAATGAGCAGTTCTTC. Translated: CASSQAGSSYNEQFF.

V and J are TRBV10-3 and TRBJ2-3, with TRBD2 identical over 15 bases. The V segment lost 4 bases and the J segment 2 bases; nucleotides outside the gene matches: 13. This CDR3 region has 20 residues. The germline CDR1 and CDR2 sequences are ENHRY and SYGVKD. The CDR3 nucleotides read TGTGCCATCAGTGGGCTCCGAGCGGGACTAGCGGGGGGCCCCACAGATACGCAGTATTTT. Its translation is CAISGLRAGLAGGPTDTQYF.

The count of this clone is one. J is TRBJ2-5 and V is TRBV7-9; 9 bases agree with TRBD1. CDR1 and CDR2 from the germline V gene are SEHNR and FQNEAQ (reference sequence). This CDR3 has 17 amino acids. Trimming took 5 bases from V and 0 from J; bases not matched to a gene: 10. CDR3 DNA sequence: TGTGCCAGCAGCCCATGGACAGGGGACGCCAACCAAGAGACCCAGTACTTC. Protein sequence: CASSPWTGDANQETQYF.

The chain recombines TRBV4-1 with TRBJ2-7; 10 nucleotides agree with TRBD2. Germline V gives CDR1 MGHRA, CDR2 YSYEKL. V was pared by 0 bases and J by 4 bases, with 6 bases of the junction left unmatched. The CDR3 consists of 16 residues. CDR3 sequence reads: CASSQELAGSIYEQYF. DNA of the CDR3: TGCGCCAGCAGCCAAGAACTAGCGGGGTCTATTTACGAGCAGTACTTC.

Here the CDR3 reads CASSQNTGAGNTIYF. For the CDR3, the DNA is TGCGCCAGCAGCCAAAATACAGGGGCTGGAAACACCATATATTTT. V gene TRBV4-1 combines with J gene TRBJ1-3; TRBD1 matches at 7 bases. The CDR3 totals 15 residues. V gave up 2 bases and J gave up 2 bases; unmatched junction bases: 3. The V gene's germline CDR1 is MGHRA and CDR2 YSYEKL.

Here the CDR3 DNA reads TGTGCCAGCAGGCCGGGGGGATGGAATTCACCCCTCCACTTT. Translating gives CASRPGGWNSPLHF. The chain carries TRBV6-1 and TRBJ1-6; a possible D gene is TRBD1 (5 bases). The CDR3 length is 14 residues. From germline, CDR1 is MNHNS and CDR2 SASEGT. With 6 bases removed from V and 7 bases from J, the gap between germline ends came to 13 bases.

This CDR3 reads CASSPEGRVPYEQYF. CDR3 in DNA: TGCGCCAGCAGCCCGGAGGGCAGGGTCCCCTACGAGCAGTACTTC. The J gene is TRBJ2-7, the V gene TRBV5-1; TRBD2 is a possible D gene (6 bases). Germline CDR1 and CDR2: SGHRS and YFSETQ. The CDR3 is made up of 15 amino acids. V gave up 4 bases and J gave up 2 bases, with 16 bases separating them.

This chain connects TRBV13 to TRBJ2-4; no clear D gene. Trimming left V 6 bases short and J 1 base short, with 16 bases between. CDR3 size: 16 residues. The germline V gene encodes CDR1 PRHDT and CDR2 FYEKMQ (reference sequence). CDR3 amino acids: CASSQVTHPAKNIQYF. As DNA, the CDR3 is TGTGCCAGCAGTCAAGTAACTCACCCGGCCAAAAACATTCAGTACTTC.

This chain uses TRBV11-2 with TRBJ1-6; D is perhaps TRBD1 (6 bases). The V gene lost 5 bases and the J gene lost 8 bases, with 13 bases spanning the gap. The CDR3 extends over 14 amino acids. The germline V gene encodes CDR1 SGHAT and CDR2 FQNNGV. For the CDR3, the DNA is TGTGCCAGCAGCCCTGGCAGGGGAGATTCACCCCTCCACTTT. It specifies CASSPGRGDSPLHF.

This sequence joins TRBV7-8 and TRBJ2-6; D is perhaps TRBD2 (6 bases). CDR3 length equals 16 residues. V lost 5 bases and J 3 bases, leaving 14 bases between the germline ends. Germline CDR1 and CDR2: SGHVS and FQNEAQ. CDR3 bases: TGTGCCAGCAGCGTCGTGGGGAGGTATGGGGCCAACGTCCTGACTTTC. This sequence encodes CASSVVGRYGANVLTF.

The gene calls are TRBV5-1 and TRBJ1-2; D possibly corresponds to TRBD1 (5 bases). The V end lost 0 bases, the J end lost 2 bases, and 8 bases lay between the germline ends. The germline V gene has CDR1 SGHRS and CDR2 YFSETQ. The CDR3 extends over 14 amino acids. The CDR3 is CASSLEQANYGYTF. The CDR3 DNA reads TGCGCCAGCAGCTTGGAACAGGCAAACTATGGCTACACCTTC.

The V and J genes are TRBV18 and TRBJ2-2, with a possible D match to TRBD1 (5 bases). V lost 1 base to trimming and J lost 0 bases, with 9 bases between them. The germline gives CDR1 KGHSH, CDR2 LQKENI. The CDR3 extends over 16 amino acids. This CDR3 reads CASSPRRVPNTGELFF. The CDR3 DNA reads TGTGCCAGCTCACCACGCAGGGTACCGAACACCGGGGAGCTGTTTTTT.

The chain links TRBV5-8 to TRBJ2-2; TRBD1 might be the D (5 bases). Germline values: CDR1 SGHTS, CDR2 YDEGEE. The CDR3 is made up of 16 amino acids. Trimming took 2 bases from V and 0 from J, leaving 11 bases between them. This CDR3 reads CASSLDSPANTGELFF. CDR3 sequence (DNA): TGTGCCAGCAGCTTAGACAGCCCTGCGAACACCGGGGAGCTGTTTTTT.

This chain joins TRBV9 and TRBJ1-6, with 7 bases that match TRBD1. The CDR3 runs to 13 residues. The V and J ends lost 9 bases and 7 bases, in that order; junction bases with no gene match: 7. CDR1 and CDR2 (germline): SGDLS, YYNGEE. The CDR3 nucleotides read TGTGCCACCTCGACAGGGTTGAATTCACCCCTCCACTTT. Residues: CATSTGLNSPLHF.